Below, 27 T cell receptor beta chains from the same sample are listed, as sequenced in a study of patients and donors after allogeneic stem cell transplantation. Each CDR3 protein is one row after TCRdb ran MiXCR on the RT-PCR reads. The sample yields some 7,100 distinct CDR3 sequences, approximately 12% seen once. The specimen sequenced was blood, either unsorted or a sorted T cell fraction (not recorded which). The origin of the receptors is a human donor who was either an allogeneic HSCT recipient or a stem cell or donor lymphocyte infusion donor (not recorded which). It is not recorded whose cells these are; they may come from a transplant donor.

By share, this clonotype counts as medium-sized. The gene calls are TRBV7-2 and TRBJ1-6; no clear D gene. V was cut by 1 base and J by 10 bases, with 5 bases left in between. CDR3 size: 12 residues. CDR1 is SGHTA and CDR2 is FQGNSA in the germline V gene. This CDR3 reads CASSLDLSPLHF. CDR3 DNA: TGTGCCAGCAGCTTAGATCTCTCACCCCTCCACTTT.

This chain joins TRBV5-1 and TRBJ2-7, with TRBD2 matching 9 bases. Germline CDR1 reads SGHRS; CDR2 reads YFSETQ. This CDR3 is built from 15 residues. V was pared by 2 bases and J by 5 bases, with 8 bases of the junction left unmatched. CDR3 sequence: CASSLAPSGDNEQYV. Here the CDR3 DNA reads TGCGCCAGCAGCTTAGCGCCTAGCGGGGACAACGAGCAGTACGTC.

This clonotype was found many times. This chain uses TRBV6-5 with TRBJ2-1, with D maybe TRBD1 (6 bases). The CDR3 sequence is 13 residues long. V dropped 9 bases and J dropped 9 bases, with 18 bases sitting between them. Germline V lookup: CDR1 MNHEY, CDR2 SVGAGI. The CDR3 reads CASRQVFDGEQFF. The DNA of the CDR3 is TGTGCCAGTCGACAGGTTTTTGATGGTGAGCAGTTCTTC.

The rearrangement joins TRBV7-6 to TRBJ2-2, with TRBD1 identical over 7 bases. Germline V CDR1 and CDR2: SGHVS, FNYEAQ. The J segment lost 4 bases and the V segment lost 5 bases, leaving 13 bases of the junction unmatched. This CDR3 contains 17 residues. The CDR3 reads CASSPRDRRTGTGELFF. Written as DNA, the CDR3 is TGTGCCAGCAGCCCCCGGGACAGACGAACTGGCACCGGGGAGCTGTTTTTT.

This clonotype was detected many times. The chain links TRBV4-1 to TRBJ1-4, with D possibly matching TRBD1 (6 bases). The germline gives CDR1 MGHRA, CDR2 YSYEKL. The CDR3 length is 15 residues. V lost 0 bases and J lost 5, with 10 bases in between. The CDR3 sequence is CASSQDGGGNEKLFF. For the CDR3, the DNA is TGCGCCAGCAGCCAAGATGGAGGGGGGAATGAAAAACTGTTTTTT.

In its sample, this clonotype was seen a few times. This rearrangement joins TRBV19 to TRBJ1-5; unclear D gene. V lost 1 base, J lost 4 bases, and 2 bases lay in between. Germline V gives CDR1 LNHDA, CDR2 SQIVND (reference sequence). CDR3 length equals 12 residues. The CDR3 DNA reads as TGTGCCAGTAGTATAGGGAATCAGCCCCAGCATTTT. It is translated as CASSIGNQPQHF.

This clonotype was seen ten or more times. The chain uses TRBV7-9 and TRBJ2-1; the D is unclear. The CDR3 spans 16 residues. The V end lost 5 bases, the J end lost 0 bases, and 14 bases lay between the germline ends. Germline CDR1 reads SEHNR; CDR2 reads FQNEAQ (reference sequence). This chain's CDR3 is CASSPRAQISYNEQFF. The CDR3 nucleotides are TGTGCCAGCAGCCCCCGAGCGCAGATCTCCTACAATGAGCAGTTCTTC.

This clonotype has at least ten counts. The gene calls are TRBV4-1 and TRBJ2-1; no clear D gene. The CDR3 has 13 amino acids. Deletions cut 5 bases from V and 5 bases from J, with 10 bases between. Per germline, CDR1 MGHRA and CDR2 YSYEKL. CDR3: CASSSHTDNEQFF. The CDR3 DNA is TGCGCCAGCAGCTCCCACACCGACAATGAGCAGTTCTTC.

This clonotype has only a few counts. The V call is TRBV7-9, the J call TRBJ1-3, with D unclear. Germline assignment: CDR1 SEHNR and CDR2 FQNEAQ (reference sequence). This CDR3 spans 12 amino acids. With 5 bases removed from V and 11 bases from J, the gap between germline ends came to 13 bases. The DNA of the CDR3 is TGTGCCAGCAGCCGAAGGCCATCTCCCATATATTTT. Residues: CASSRRPSPIYF.

In its sample, this clonotype was seen a few times. The rearrangement joins TRBV5-1 to TRBJ2-2; 10 bases line up with TRBD2. This CDR3 has 17 residues. J was trimmed by 6 bases and V by 2 bases; bases with no gene match: 10. Germline CDR1 and CDR2: SGHRS and YFSETQ. This CDR3 is CASSFLISGRASGELFF. The DNA for the CDR3 is TGCGCCAGCAGCTTTCTTATAAGCGGGAGGGCCTCCGGGGAGCTGTTTTTT. The variable domain in full, with the rest retrieved from reference TRBV5-1 and TRBJ2-2, is KAGVTQTPRYLIKTRGQQVTLSCSPISGHRSVSWYQQTPGQGLQFLFEYFSETQRNKGNFPGRFSGRQFSNSRSEMNVSTLELGDSALYLCASSFLISGRASGELFFGEGSRLTVL.

This clonotype came up a few times. This rearrangement joins TRBV10-3 to TRBJ1-5, with TRBD1 matching over 9 bases. J was trimmed by 6 bases and V by 2 bases; bases with no gene match: 5. This CDR3 is built from 15 residues. Germline assignment: CDR1 ENHRY and CDR2 SYGVKD. The CDR3 here is CAISETGGWGQPQHF. As DNA, the CDR3 is TGTGCCATCAGTGAGACAGGGGGCTGGGGTCAGCCCCAGCATTTT.

This clonotype came up a few times. This rearrangement joins TRBV7-6 to TRBJ2-3; a possible D gene is TRBD2 (5 bases). V was cut by 1 base and J by 8 bases, with 19 bases left in between. This CDR3 has 16 residues. Germline CDR1 reads SGHVS; CDR2 reads FNYEAQ. The chain's CDR3 is CASSLVGTGGAATQYF. Written as DNA, the CDR3 is TGTGCCAGCAGCTTAGTTGGAACCGGAGGAGCGGCTACGCAGTATTTT.

The genes are TRBV18 and TRBJ2-3; 8 bases agree with TRBD1. From germline, CDR1 is KGHSH and CDR2 LQKENI. Trimming cost V 3 bases and J 6 bases; bases outside gene matches: 8. CDR3 length: 15 residues. The CDR3 coding sequence is TGTGCCAGCTCACCGGGACAGGTGACCGCCGATACGCAGTATTTT. It translates to CASSPGQVTADTQYF. Based on the CDR3 plus reference TRBV18 and TRBJ2-3, the full variable domain is NAGVMQNPRHLVRRRGQEARLRCSPMKGHSHVYWYRQLPEEGLKFMVYLQKENIIDESGMPKERFSAEFPKEGPSILRIQQVVRGDSAAYFCASSPGQVTADTQYFGPGTRLTVL.

This clonotype occurred a few times. The V gene is TRBV5-1, the J gene TRBJ2-6; perhaps D is TRBD1 or TRBD2 (6 bases each). Deletions cut 2 bases from V and 0 bases from J, with 9 bases between. The CDR3 contains 16 residues. Germline CDR1 SGHRS, CDR2 YFSETQ. DNA of the CDR3: TGCGCCAGCAGCTTAGGGGGGAACTCTGGGGCCAACGTCCTGACTTTC. Amino acids: CASSLGGNSGANVLTF. The complete variable domain, with remaining parts taken from reference TRBV5-1 and TRBJ2-6, reads KAGVTQTPRYLIKTRGQQVTLSCSPISGHRSVSWYQQTPGQGLQFLFEYFSETQRNKGNFPGRFSGRQFSNSRSEMNVSTLELGDSALYLCASSLGGNSGANVLTFGAGSRLTVL.

This clonotype has more than one count but fewer than ten. V gene TRBV15 combines with J gene TRBJ1-4, with a weak D call TRBD1 (5 bases). Germline CDR1 LNHNV, CDR2 YYDKDF (reference sequence). The CDR3 consists of 17 residues. Trimming took 3 bases from V and 5 from J, leaving 19 bases between them. CDR3 DNA sequence: TGTGCCACCAGCAGGGGGGGGTACAGAACCAAGAATGAAAAACTGTTTTTT. As protein: CATSRGGYRTKNEKLFF.

At least ten counts were recorded for this clonotype. The chain uses TRBV29-1 and TRBJ2-1; D perhaps matches TRBD2 (6 bases). Germline CDR1 and CDR2: SQVTM and ANQGSEA. V was clipped by 1 base and J by 0 bases, with 16 bases between them. The CDR3 contains 17 residues. For the CDR3, the DNA is TGCAGCGTTGAAGGGACTACTAAATCGGTCTCCTACAATGAGCAGTTCTTC. Its translation is CSVEGTTKSVSYNEQFF.

The chain carries TRBV20-1 and TRBJ2-3; 10 nucleotides align to TRBD2. The J segment lost 3 bases and the V segment lost 0 bases, leaving 6 bases of the junction unmatched. This CDR3 spans 16 amino acids. CDR1 and CDR2 (germline): DFQATT, SNEGSKA (reference sequence). CDR3 coding DNA: TGCAGTGCTAGAGACAGCGGGAGGGCCGGGACAGATACGCAGTATTTT. Amino acid sequence: CSARDSGRAGTDTQYF.

This clonotype is medium-sized. The chain employs TRBV5-6 and TRBJ1-5; tentative D call: TRBD1 (5 bases). Germline lookup yields CDR1 SGHDT and CDR2 YYEEEE. The V and J ends lost 3 bases and 6 bases respectively, with 13 bases between them. This CDR3 is built from 14 residues. CDR3 in DNA: TGTGCCAGCAGCTCCTCGGGGGGGATTCAGCCCCAGCATTTT. It specifies CASSSSGGIQPQHF.

This clonotype was picked up a small number of times. The chain has TRBV7-2 and TRBJ2-5; D remains unclear. CDR3 length equals 11 residues. The germline V and J ends were trimmed by 4 bases and 9 bases, with 9 bases remaining between them. The germline CDR1 and CDR2 sequences are SGHTA and FQGNSA. This CDR3 reads CASSSLRPQYF. The CDR3 DNA reads as TGTGCCAGCAGCTCCCTGAGGCCCCAGTACTTC.

This clonotype was observed a few times. The chain carries TRBV24-1 and TRBJ2-3, with TRBD1 matching 11 bases. This CDR3 is built from 19 residues. V was pared by 2 bases and J by 3 bases, with 12 bases of the junction left unmatched. CDR1 and CDR2 from the germline V gene are KGHDR and SFDVKD. DNA for the CDR3: TGTGCCACCAGTGATTACAAATGGACAGGGGGCGCGGGTACAGATACGCAGTATTTT. The encoded protein is CATSDYKWTGGAGTDTQYF.

At least ten counts were recorded for this clonotype. This chain connects TRBV5-1 to TRBJ2-1; 8 bases are a match to TRBD2. The CDR3 loop spans 15 amino acids. The J segment lost 8 bases and the V segment lost 3 bases, leaving 10 bases of the junction unmatched. The germline V gene has CDR1 SGHRS and CDR2 YFSETQ. The CDR3 region has the DNA TGCGCCAGCAGCTCCTTGGCCGGGGGGGCCCATGAGCAGTTCTTC. Its protein product is CASSSLAGGAHEQFF.

This clonotype was counted once. The rearrangement links TRBV20-1 to TRBJ2-7, with D tentatively TRBD1 or TRBD2 (5 bases each). The CDR3 has 16 residues. The ends were cut back, 3 bases at V and 5 bases at J, with 23 bases in the middle. Germline CDR1 DFQATT, CDR2 SNEGSKA (reference sequence). CDR3 sequence reads: CSARDGRMGRADEQYF. In DNA form, the CDR3 reads TGCAGTGCTAGGGATGGACGCATGGGACGAGCGGACGAGCAGTACTTC.

The rearrangement links TRBV6-5 to TRBJ2-1; D not resolved. CDR1 is MNHEY and CDR2 is SVGAGI in the germline V gene. Trimming removed 2 bases from V and 0 bases from J, with 8 bases in between. The CDR3 consists of 15 residues. The CDR3 DNA reads as TGTGCCAGCAGTTACGGGGATTTCTCCTACAATGAGCAGTTCTTC. Translation: CASSYGDFSYNEQFF.

There are many counts of this clonotype. The genes are TRBV7-2 and TRBJ1-2; no reliable D call. Germline V gives CDR1 SGHTA, CDR2 FQGNSA. Trimming shortened V by 3 bases and J by 8 bases, and 19 bases separated the two germline ends. The CDR3 runs to 15 residues. The CDR3 DNA reads as TGTGCCAGCAGCTTCTCCATTACTTCCCCCGGAGGCTACACCTTC. This sequence encodes CASSFSITSPGGYTF. Full variable domain (remainder filled in from reference TRBV7-2 and TRBJ1-2): GAGVSQSPSNKVTEKGKDVELRCDPISGHTALYWYRQSLGQGLEFLIYFQGNSAPDKSGLPSDRFSAERTGGSVSTLTIQRTQQEDSAVYLCASSFSITSPGGYTFGSGTRLTVV.

V is TRBV7-9 and J is TRBJ2-7, with D perhaps given as TRBD1 or TRBD2 (5 bases each). This CDR3 has 15 residues. CDR1 is SEHNR and CDR2 is FQNEAQ in the germline V gene (reference sequence). V lost 4 bases and J 3 bases, leaving 16 bases between the germline ends. The CDR3, as DNA: TGTGCCAGCAGCTCTTGGGGGATGAAAAACTACGAGCAGTACTTC. This encodes CASSSWGMKNYEQYF.

This clonotype is classed as medium-sized. The chain recombines TRBV5-1 with TRBJ1-4; D is ambiguous. V lost 0 bases, J lost 6 bases, and 6 bases lay in between. The germline CDR1 and CDR2 sequences are SGHRS and YFSETQ. The CDR3 length is 13 residues. CDR3 residues: CASSLDADEKLFF. The CDR3 DNA is TGCGCCAGCAGCTTGGATGCGGATGAAAAACTGTTTTTT.

This chain links TRBV7-9 with TRBJ2-1; tentatively, D is TRBD2 (7 bases). The germline gives CDR1 SEHNR, CDR2 FQNEAQ (reference sequence). CDR3 length: 13 amino acids. V was clipped by 9 bases and J by 7 bases, with 16 bases between them. Here the CDR3 reads CASLGGAHNEQFF. CDR3 sequence (DNA): TGTGCCAGTCTTGGGGGGGCTCATAATGAGCAGTTCTTC.